This T cell receptor beta chain was documented in a study of breast tumors, draining lymph nodes, adjacent tissues. Points from the study as a whole: Tumor repertoires ranked between lymph nodes and nontumor tissue in diversity, with V and J gene preferences. Findings are consistent with lymph node origin and intratumoral expansion of most tumor T cells.

Points on this clonotype: Its target is not known.

TCRdb itself ran the multiplex PCR reads through MiXCR, one entry per CDR3 protein. The sample shows tens of thousands of distinct CDR3 sequences, under 50% of them seen only once. The CDR3 runs 15 residues. Germline CDR1 reads SQVTM; CDR2 reads ANQGSEA. V was clipped by 4 bases and J by 0 bases; unmatched bases: 5. Source material: breast tumor tissue. J is TRBJ2-2 and V is TRBV29-1, with 7 bases lining up with TRBD2. The TCR originated in a female donor with breast cancer. Some clones in this sample may be carry-over from other donors' samples. CDR3 DNA sequence: TGCAGCGTTGGGGAGGGCTGTGCGAACACCGGGGAGCTGTTTTTT. The encoded protein is CSVGEGCANTGELFF.